The 10 T cell receptor beta chains listed next were all sequenced from one sample in a study of blood T cells in healthy people across ages. The second PCR ran about 6 to 11 cycles with a sample-barcoded 5' primer and J-beta primers. TCRdb re-called the 5' RACE reads with MiXCR, one entry per CDR3 protein. This table holds under 1 million distinct CDR3 sequences, under 55% found once. What was sequenced was blood. These receptors originate from a man between 60 and 75 years old in good health.

The chain joins TRBV4-3 to TRBJ2-1; a weak D match, TRBD2 (5 bases). With 0 bases removed from V and 13 bases from J, the gap between germline ends came to 19 bases. CDR1 is LGHNA, CDR2 YSLEER, per germline. The CDR3 is made up of 15 amino acids. This CDR3 reads CASSQDRGFWETQFF. The CDR3 DNA reads as TGCGCCAGCAGCCAAGACCGGGGATTCTGGGAGACCCAGTTCTTC.

The CDR3 DNA reads TGTGCCATCAGTGAGTCTGCCACAGGGGGCTTAGGGGAGCAGTACTTC. Its translation is CAISESATGGLGEQYF. The gene calls are TRBV10-3 and TRBJ2-7; TRBD1 matches 9 bases. The V and J ends lost 0 bases and 7 bases, in that order; junction bases with no gene match: 10. The CDR3 runs 16 residues. Per the germline V gene, CDR1 is ENHRY and CDR2 is SYGVKD.

This chain uses TRBV6-5 with TRBJ2-1; maybe TRBD1 (6 bases). V lost 4 bases and J 1 base, leaving 11 bases between the germline ends. Germline-derived CDR1 and CDR2 are MNHEY and SVGAGI. The CDR3 contains 15 residues. The CDR3 reads CASSFKQGSYNEQFF. The CDR3 DNA sequence: TGTGCCAGCAGTTTCAAACAGGGTTCCTACAATGAGCAGTTCTTC.

The chain has TRBV30 and TRBJ2-1, with unresolved D. Germline values: CDR1 GTSNPN, CDR2 SVGIG (reference sequence). This CDR3 is built from 13 residues. The V and J ends lost 4 bases and 0 bases respectively, with 7 bases between them. The CDR3 sequence: CAWTLYSYNEQFF. CDR3 sequence (DNA): TGTGCCTGGACGCTCTACTCCTACAATGAGCAGTTCTTC. The full variable domain, with the rest looked up from reference TRBV30 and TRBJ2-1, is SQTIHQWPATLVQPVGSPLSLECTVEGTSNPNLYWYRQAAGRGLQLLFYSVGIGQISSEVPQNLSASRPQDRQFILSSKKLLLSDSGFYLCAWTLYSYNEQFFGPGTRLTVL.

In its sample, this clonotype was seen a few times. This chain links TRBV10-3 with TRBJ2-3; D ambiguous. Germline CDR1 reads ENHRY; CDR2 reads SYGVKD. This CDR3 is 13 amino acids long. With 0 bases removed from V and 5 bases from J, the gap between germline ends came to 6 bases. The CDR3 sequence: CAISESVEDTQYF. The DNA for the CDR3 is TGTGCCATCAGTGAGTCAGTGGAAGATACGCAGTATTTT.

The chain employs TRBV29-1 and TRBJ2-7; D uncertain. The J call is in doubt because the DNA end fits TRBJ2-5 better. In germline, CDR1 is SQVTM, CDR2 ANQGSEA. The CDR3 loop spans 13 amino acids. CDR3 protein: CSVDNYVSETQYF. The CDR3 DNA reads TGCAGCGTTGATAACTACGTCTCAGAGACCCAGTACTTC.

This chain joins TRBV4-1 and TRBJ2-2, with TRBD2 matching 14 bases. Germline lookup yields CDR1 MGHRA and CDR2 YSYEKL. J gave up 5 bases and V 0 bases, and 8 bases lay outside the gene matches. The CDR3 has 19 residues. CDR3 amino acids: CASSQDPGTSGGTTGELFF. The CDR3 DNA is TGCGCCAGCAGCCAAGATCCCGGGACTAGCGGGGGAACGACCGGGGAGCTGTTTTTT.

This clonotype was observed a handful of times. The V and J genes are TRBV5-5 and TRBJ2-1, with D uncertain. The CDR3 covers 14 residues. Between the trimmed V and J ends, which lost 0 bases and 7 bases, there was a span of 11 bases. Germline lookup yields CDR1 SGHKS and CDR2 YYEKEE (reference sequence). The DNA for the CDR3 is TGTGCCAGCAGCTTGGACGGCCCCCTGAATGAGCAGTTCTTC. It codes for CASSLDGPLNEQFF.

J is TRBJ2-1 and V is TRBV6-2 or TRBV6-3, with TRBD2 identical over 8 bases. Germline V CDR1 and CDR2: MNHEY, SVGEGT. J gave up 9 bases and V 9 bases, and 10 bases lay outside the gene matches. CDR3 size: 13 residues. CDR3 residues: CASRKAGGSEQFF. CDR3 nucleotides: TGTGCCAGTCGTAAGGCGGGGGGAAGTGAGCAGTTCTTC.

This clonotype was seen a handful of times. The chain recombines TRBV27 with TRBJ2-1; D may correspond to TRBD1 or TRBD2 (5 bases each). This CDR3 comprises 15 residues. Trimming took 7 bases from V and 4 from J, leaving 17 bases between them. CDR1 and CDR2 (germline): MNHEY, SMNVEV (reference sequence). Here the CDR3 reads CASTRGGASYNEQFF. CDR3 bases: TGTGCCAGCACCCGGGGTGGGGCATCTTACAATGAGCAGTTCTTC.